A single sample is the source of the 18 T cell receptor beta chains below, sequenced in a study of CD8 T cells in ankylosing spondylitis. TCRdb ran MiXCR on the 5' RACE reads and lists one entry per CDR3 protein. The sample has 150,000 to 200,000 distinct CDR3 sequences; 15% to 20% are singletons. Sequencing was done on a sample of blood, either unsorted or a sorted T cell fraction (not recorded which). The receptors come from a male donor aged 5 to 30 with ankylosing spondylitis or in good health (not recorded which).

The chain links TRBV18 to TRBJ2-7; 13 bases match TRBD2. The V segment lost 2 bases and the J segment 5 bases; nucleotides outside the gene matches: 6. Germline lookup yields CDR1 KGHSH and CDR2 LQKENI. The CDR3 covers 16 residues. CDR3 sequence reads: CASSPGLAGVSHEQYV. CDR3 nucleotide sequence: TGTGCCAGCTCACCAGGACTAGCGGGAGTCTCACACGAGCAGTACGTC.

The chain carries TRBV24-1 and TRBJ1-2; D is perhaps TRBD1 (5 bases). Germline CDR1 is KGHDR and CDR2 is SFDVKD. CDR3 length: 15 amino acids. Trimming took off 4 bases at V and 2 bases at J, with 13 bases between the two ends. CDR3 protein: CATSDPGRTNYGYTF. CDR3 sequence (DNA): TGTGCCACCAGTGACCCAGGACGGACAAACTATGGCTACACCTTC.

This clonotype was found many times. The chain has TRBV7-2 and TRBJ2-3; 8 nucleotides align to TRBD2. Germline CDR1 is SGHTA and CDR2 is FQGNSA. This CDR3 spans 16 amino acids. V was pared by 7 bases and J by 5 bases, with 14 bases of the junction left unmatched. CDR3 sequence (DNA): TGTGCCAGCACCTCGTTAAGCGGGAGTCTCGTAGATACGCAGTATTTT. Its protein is CASTSLSGSLVDTQYF.

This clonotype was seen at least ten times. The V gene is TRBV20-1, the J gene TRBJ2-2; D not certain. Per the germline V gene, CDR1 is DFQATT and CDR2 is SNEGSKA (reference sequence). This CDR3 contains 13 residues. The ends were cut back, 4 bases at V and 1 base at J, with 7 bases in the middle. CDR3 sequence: CSAIRLNTGELFF. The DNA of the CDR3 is TGCAGTGCTATCCGGCTGAACACCGGGGAGCTGTTTTTT.

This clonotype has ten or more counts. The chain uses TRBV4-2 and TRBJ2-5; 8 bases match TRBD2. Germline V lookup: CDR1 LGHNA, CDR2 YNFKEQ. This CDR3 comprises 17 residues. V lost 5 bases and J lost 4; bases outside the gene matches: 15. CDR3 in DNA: TGTGCCAGCAGCTTAACCGGACCGGGACTAGTACGAGAGACCCAGTACTTC. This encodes CASSLTGPGLVRETQYF.

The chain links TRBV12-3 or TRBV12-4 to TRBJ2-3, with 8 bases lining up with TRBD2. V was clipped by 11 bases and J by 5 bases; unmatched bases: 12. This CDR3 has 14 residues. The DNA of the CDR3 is TGTGCCTCAACGGGGGGGGCAGTAAGAGATACGCAGTATTTT. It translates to CASTGGAVRDTQYF.

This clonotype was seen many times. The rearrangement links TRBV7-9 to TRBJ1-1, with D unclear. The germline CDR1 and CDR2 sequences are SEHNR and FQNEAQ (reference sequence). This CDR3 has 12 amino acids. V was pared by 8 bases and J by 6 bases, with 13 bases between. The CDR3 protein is CASAFGFPEAFF. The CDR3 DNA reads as TGTGCCAGCGCCTTCGGCTTCCCTGAAGCTTTCTTT.

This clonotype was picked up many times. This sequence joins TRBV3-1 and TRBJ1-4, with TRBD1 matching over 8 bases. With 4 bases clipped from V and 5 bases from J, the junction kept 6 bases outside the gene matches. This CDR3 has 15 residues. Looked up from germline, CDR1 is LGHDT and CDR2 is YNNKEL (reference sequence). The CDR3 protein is CASSPWTGLNEKLFF. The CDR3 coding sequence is TGTGCCAGCAGCCCCTGGACAGGGTTGAATGAAAAACTGTTTTTT.

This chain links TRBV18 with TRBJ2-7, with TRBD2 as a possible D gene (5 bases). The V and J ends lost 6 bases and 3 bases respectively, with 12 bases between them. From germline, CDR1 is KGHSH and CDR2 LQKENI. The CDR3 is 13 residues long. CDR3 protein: CASSLGLDYEQYV. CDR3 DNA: TGTGCCAGCTCCCTTGGACTGGACTACGAGCAGTACGTC.

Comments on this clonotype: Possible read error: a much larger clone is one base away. This CDR3 is CATSQDGGGNEQFF. The CDR3 DNA reads as TGTGCCACCAGCCAAGATGGAGGGGGTAATGAGCAGTTCTTC. The rearrangement joins TRBV4-2 to TRBJ2-1; D may correspond to TRBD1 or TRBD2 (6 bases each). The CDR3 covers 14 residues. From germline, CDR1 is LGHNA and CDR2 YNFKEQ.

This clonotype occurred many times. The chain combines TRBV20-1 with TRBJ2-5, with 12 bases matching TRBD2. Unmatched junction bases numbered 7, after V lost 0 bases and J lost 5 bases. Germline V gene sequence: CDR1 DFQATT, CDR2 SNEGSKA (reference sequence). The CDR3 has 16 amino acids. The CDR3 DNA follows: TGCAGTGCTAGAGACAGATCTAGCGGGAGGGCTGAGACCCAGTACTTC. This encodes CSARDRSSGRAETQYF.

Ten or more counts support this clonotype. Here the CDR3 reads CASSDRTDTQYF. CDR3 DNA: TGTGCCAGCAGTGATCGGACAGATACGCAGTATTTT. The rearrangement uses TRBV25-1 and TRBJ2-3; D remains ambiguous. CDR3 length: 12 amino acids. Germline V CDR1 and CDR2: MGHDK, SYGVNS. Trimming took 3 bases from V and 3 from J, leaving 4 bases between them.

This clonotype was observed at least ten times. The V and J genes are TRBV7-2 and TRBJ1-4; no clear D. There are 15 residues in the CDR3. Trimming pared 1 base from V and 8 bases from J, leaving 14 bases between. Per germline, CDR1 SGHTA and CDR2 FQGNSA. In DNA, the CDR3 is TGTGCCAGCAGCTTAGTTGTCCGGTCTGGAGAAAAACTGTTTTTT. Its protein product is CASSLVVRSGEKLFF.

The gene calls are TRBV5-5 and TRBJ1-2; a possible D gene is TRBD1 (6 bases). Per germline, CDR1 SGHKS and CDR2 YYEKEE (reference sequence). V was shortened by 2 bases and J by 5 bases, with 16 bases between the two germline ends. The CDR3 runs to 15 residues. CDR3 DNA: TGTGCCAGCAGCTTTATAGGACAGCGCGGGTATGGCTACACCTTC. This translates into CASSFIGQRGYGYTF.

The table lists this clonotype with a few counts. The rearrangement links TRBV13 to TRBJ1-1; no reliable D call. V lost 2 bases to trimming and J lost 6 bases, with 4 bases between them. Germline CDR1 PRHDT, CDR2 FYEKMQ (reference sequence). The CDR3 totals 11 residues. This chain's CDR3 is CASSLRPEAFF. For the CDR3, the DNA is TGTGCCAGCAGCTTACGACCTGAAGCTTTCTTT.

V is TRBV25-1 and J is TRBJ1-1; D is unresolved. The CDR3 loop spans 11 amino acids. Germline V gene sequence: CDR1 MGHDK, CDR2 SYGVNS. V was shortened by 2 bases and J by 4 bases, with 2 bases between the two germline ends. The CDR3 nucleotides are TGTGCCAGCAGTGAAGTCACTGAAGCTTTCTTT. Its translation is CASSEVTEAFF.

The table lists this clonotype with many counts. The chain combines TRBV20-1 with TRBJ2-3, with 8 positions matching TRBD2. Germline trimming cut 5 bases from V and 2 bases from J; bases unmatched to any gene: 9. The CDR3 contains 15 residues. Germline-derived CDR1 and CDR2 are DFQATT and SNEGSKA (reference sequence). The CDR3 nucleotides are TGCAGTGCTCCCCGTACTAGCGGTTACACAGATACGCAGTATTTT. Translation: CSAPRTSGYTDTQYF.

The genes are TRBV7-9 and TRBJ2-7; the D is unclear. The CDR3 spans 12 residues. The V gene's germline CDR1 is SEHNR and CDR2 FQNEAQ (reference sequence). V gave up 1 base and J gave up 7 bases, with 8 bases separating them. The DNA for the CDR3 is TGTGCCAGCAGCTTAGGGTCGTGGGAGCAGTACGTC. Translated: CASSLGSWEQYV.